A single sample gave rise to the 15 T cell receptor beta chains below, sequenced in a study of blood T cells in healthy people across ages. A J-beta primer mix and a sample-barcoded 5' primer were used in a second PCR of about 6 to 12 cycles. Each CDR3 protein is one row after TCRdb ran MiXCR on the 5' RACE reads. The sample has nearly 800,000 distinct CDR3 sequences; 25% are singletons. A further study also used this sample, focusing on T cells of mothers and their children.

The sample taken for sequencing was blood. These TCRs come from a boy aged 5-17 years in good health.

In its sample, this clonotype was seen a few times. This chain links TRBV5-1 with TRBJ1-5; D ambiguous. Germline V gene lookup returns CDR1 SGHRS and CDR2 YFSETQ. The CDR3 has 14 amino acids. The V end lost 0 bases, the J end lost 5 bases, and 9 bases lay between the germline ends. This CDR3 reads CASSLEGVDQPQHF. The CDR3 DNA follows: TGCGCCAGCAGCTTGGAAGGAGTCGATCAGCCCCAGCATTTT.

The chain combines TRBV5-1 with TRBJ1-4, with D uncertain. V lost 0 bases and J 6 bases, leaving 9 bases between the germline ends. This CDR3 is built from 14 residues. CDR1 SGHRS and CDR2 YFSETQ come from the germline V gene. As DNA, the CDR3 is TGCGCCAGCAGCTTGGCCCCGCGGGATGAAAAACTGTTTTTT. Amino acids: CASSLAPRDEKLFF.

This clonotype showed up many times. The chain joins TRBV7-2 to TRBJ2-7, with a tentative D call TRBD2 (7 bases). The CDR3 contains 14 residues. The germline V and J ends were trimmed by 3 bases and 2 bases, with 11 bases remaining between them. Germline V gene sequence: CDR1 SGHTA, CDR2 FQGNSA. CDR3 sequence reads: CASSFGGPTYEQYF. Here the CDR3 DNA reads TGTGCCAGCAGCTTCGGGGGGCCGACCTACGAGCAGTACTTC.

This chain uses TRBV5-1 with TRBJ2-1, with D perhaps TRBD2 (6 bases). The germline gives CDR1 SGHRS, CDR2 YFSETQ. The V end lost 1 base, the J end lost 5 bases, and 13 bases lay between the germline ends. The CDR3 consists of 15 residues. In nucleotides, the CDR3 is TGCGCCAGCAGCTTGTCTCGCGGGGTAGACAATGAGCAGTTCTTC. Amino acids: CASSLSRGVDNEQFF.

This clonotype was seen a handful of times. One end of the junction fails to match germline, which may point to a read error. This chain connects TRBV12-3 or TRBV12-4 to TRBJ2-1; 8 nucleotides agree with TRBD1. The CDR3 loop spans 14 amino acids. CDR3 nucleotides: TGTGCCAGCAGTCGACAGGGGATTATCCACGAGCAGCACTTC. Translated, it gives CASSRQGIIHEQHF.

The chain joins TRBV9 to TRBJ1-3; TRBD1 is a possible D gene (6 bases). The CDR3 extends over 14 amino acids. V gave up 3 bases and J gave up 4 bases, with 11 bases separating them. Germline loops: CDR1 SGDLS, CDR2 YYNGEE. The CDR3 nucleotides are TGTGCCAGCAGCGGGCGACAGGCAGGAAACACCATATATTTT. Residues: CASSGRQAGNTIYF.

This clonotype has a handful of counts. The rearrangement joins TRBV7-9 to TRBJ2-4, with D perhaps matching TRBD2 (5 bases). Germline CDR1 reads SEHNR; CDR2 reads FQNEAQ (reference sequence). The CDR3 sequence is 15 residues long. V was pared by 5 bases and J by 0 bases, with 11 bases between. DNA of the CDR3: TGTGCCAGCAGCGCCCCAGGACTAGCCAAAAACATTCAGTACTTC. Protein: CASSAPGLAKNIQYF.

The chain uses TRBV5-1 and TRBJ2-4; D remains ambiguous. The length of the CDR3 is 15 residues. V lost 3 bases and J 1 base, leaving 11 bases between the germline ends. Germline lookup yields CDR1 SGHRS and CDR2 YFSETQ. For the CDR3, the DNA is TGCGCCAGCAGCTCAGGAATTGGGGCCAAAAACATTCAGTACTTC. Its protein product is CASSSGIGAKNIQYF.

This clonotype appeared a few times. At one of its ends the junction is not consistent with the germline gene, which may arise from a read error. This chain uses TRBV6-1 with TRBJ2-1; possible D gene TRBD2, 6 bases. CDR3 length equals 16 residues. Germline V gene sequence: CDR1 MNHNS, CDR2 SASEGT. CDR3: CASILAGTAAYNKQFF. CDR3 nucleotides: TGTGCCAGCATATTAGCCGGGACTGCCGCCTACAATAAGCAGTTCTTC.

Only a few counts were recorded for this clonotype. This rearrangement joins TRBV20-1 to TRBJ2-1, with D tentatively TRBD2 (6 bases). The V gene's germline CDR1 is DFQATT and CDR2 SNEGSKA (reference sequence). This CDR3 is built from 11 residues. V lost 3 bases and J 13 bases, leaving 13 bases between the germline ends. CDR3 coding DNA: TGCAGTGCTAGGGTAGCGGCCCATCAGTTCTTC. Protein product: CSARVAAHQFF.

This clonotype came up a few times. V usage is TRBV20-1 and J usage is TRBJ2-7; 8 bases map to TRBD2. The J segment lost 2 bases and the V segment lost 5 bases, leaving 8 bases of the junction unmatched. Germline V gene lookup returns CDR1 DFQATT and CDR2 SNEGSKA (reference sequence). The CDR3 extends over 14 amino acids. CDR3 in DNA: TGCAGTGCTGAGGACAGCGGGGGTGCCTACGAGCAGTACTTC. This translates into CSAEDSGGAYEQYF.

This clonotype was observed a few times. The J gene is TRBJ2-5, the V gene TRBV28, with 7 bases aligning to TRBD1. The end of the DNA aligns better with TRBJ2-7, so the J call may be wrong. Germline V CDR1 and CDR2: MDHEN, SYDVKM. The CDR3 extends over 15 amino acids. CDR3 amino acids: CASSLGDSVSYEQYF. CDR3 nucleotide sequence: TGTGCCAGCAGTTTGGGGGACAGCGTCTCCTACGAGCAGTACTTC.

A remark on this clonotype: A much larger clone differs from this one at a single base, so this may be a read error. V is TRBV6-4 and J is TRBJ2-2; D is tentatively TRBD1 or TRBD2 (5 bases each). From germline, CDR1 is MRHNA and CDR2 SNTAGT. The V gene lost 3 bases and the J gene lost 3 bases, with 5 bases spanning the gap. The CDR3 is 13 residues long. The DNA of the CDR3 is TGTGCCAGCAGTGAGGGGGACACCGGGGAGCTGTTTTTT. It codes for CASSEGDTGELFF.

This clonotype was counted between two and nine times. V gene TRBV6-1 combines with J gene TRBJ2-4; 7 bases map to TRBD1. The germline CDR1 and CDR2 sequences are MNHNS and SASEGT. V gave up 4 bases and J gave up 7 bases; unmatched junction bases: 13. The CDR3 covers 16 residues. This CDR3 is CASSGQGGNARNIQYF. CDR3 sequence (DNA): TGTGCCAGCAGTGGACAGGGTGGCAACGCAAGGAACATTCAGTACTTC.

This chain connects TRBV12-3 or TRBV12-4 to TRBJ2-1; 8 bases map to TRBD2. The CDR3 contains 16 residues. J gave up 7 bases and V 4 bases, and 12 bases lay outside the gene matches. The CDR3 reads CASSSGTRSSWNEQFF. The CDR3 DNA reads as TGTGCCAGCAGTTCCGGGACTAGGAGCAGTTGGAATGAGCAGTTCTTC.